This T cell receptor (beta chain) was observed in a study of tumor-infiltrating lymphocytes in primary liver carcinoma. Notes on the study in general: The proportion of top clones found throughout all five tumor regions was only about 8-25%.

From 450 to 600 ng total RNA, TCR beta cDNA was generated with a primer in the constant region. For TCR beta, libraries were produced by three nested multiplex PCR rounds using slightly modified ARM-PCR. The study ran its first two PCR rounds for about 11 cycles each, using TRBV1-TRBV30 forward primers and a C-beta reverse primer. TCRdb ran MiXCR on the multiplex PCR reads and lists one entry per CDR3 protein. The sample lists 150,000 to 200,000 distinct CDR3 sequences; over 80% were seen once. Points on this clonotype: Its antigen is still unknown. The CDR3 ends on some other residue instead of the conserved phenylalanine or tryptophan, so this is likely a read error.

V was cut by 7 bases and J by 5 bases, with 19 bases left in between. CDR3 size: 15 residues. Unsorted bulk tissue (roughly 18-32 mg) underwent RNA and DNA co-extraction. This chain links TRBV12-3 or TRBV12-4 with TRBJ2-3; unclear D gene. This sequence originates from a man aged 35 to 55 with primary liver carcinoma and hepatitis B virus infection. Sequencing was performed on tumor tissue from primary liver carcinoma. The CDR3 region has the DNA TGTGCCAGCACCCAGAGAGGAGAAAACATAGATACGCAGTATCTT. Its protein product is CASTQRGENIDTQYL.